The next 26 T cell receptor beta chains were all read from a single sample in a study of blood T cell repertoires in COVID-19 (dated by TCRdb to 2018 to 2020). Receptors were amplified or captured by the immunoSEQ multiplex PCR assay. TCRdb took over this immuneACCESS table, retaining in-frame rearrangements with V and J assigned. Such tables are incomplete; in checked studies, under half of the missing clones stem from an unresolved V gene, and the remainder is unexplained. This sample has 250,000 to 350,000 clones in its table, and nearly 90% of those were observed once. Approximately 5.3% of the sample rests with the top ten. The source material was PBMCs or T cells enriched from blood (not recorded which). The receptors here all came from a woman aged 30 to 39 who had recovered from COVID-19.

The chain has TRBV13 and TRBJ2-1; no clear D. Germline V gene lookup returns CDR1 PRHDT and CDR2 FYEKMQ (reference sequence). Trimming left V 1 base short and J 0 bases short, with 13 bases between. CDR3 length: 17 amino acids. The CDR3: CASSLAGTLGSYNEQFF. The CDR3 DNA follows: TGTGCCAGCAGCTTAGCGGGTACACTTGGCTCCTACAATGAGCAGTTCTTC. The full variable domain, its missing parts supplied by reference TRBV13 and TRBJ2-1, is AAGVIQSPRHLIKEKRETATLKCYPIPRHDTVYWYQQGPGQDPQFLISFYEKMQSDKGSIPDRFSAQQFSDYHSELNMSSLELGDSALYFCASSLAGTLGSYNEQFFGPGTRLTVL.

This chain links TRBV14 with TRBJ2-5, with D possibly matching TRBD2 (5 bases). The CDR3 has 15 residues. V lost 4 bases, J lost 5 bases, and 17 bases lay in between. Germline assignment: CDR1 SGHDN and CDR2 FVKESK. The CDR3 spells CASSPRGARGETQYF. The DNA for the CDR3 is TGTGCCAGCAGCCCCCGGGGAGCCCGCGGGGAGACCCAGTACTTC.

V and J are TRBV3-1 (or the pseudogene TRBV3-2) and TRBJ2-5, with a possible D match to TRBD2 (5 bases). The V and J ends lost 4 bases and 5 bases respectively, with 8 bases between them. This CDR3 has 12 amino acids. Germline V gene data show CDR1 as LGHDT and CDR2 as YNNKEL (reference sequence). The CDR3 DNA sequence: TGTGCCAGCAGCCGCCGGGGTGAGACCCAGTACTTC. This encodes CASSRRGETQYF.

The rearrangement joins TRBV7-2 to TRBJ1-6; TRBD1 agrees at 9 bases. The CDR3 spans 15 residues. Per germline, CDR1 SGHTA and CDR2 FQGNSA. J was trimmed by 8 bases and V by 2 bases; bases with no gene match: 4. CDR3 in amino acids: CASSLWGQGDSPLHF. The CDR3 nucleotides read TGTGCCAGCAGCTTATGGGGACAGGGCGATTCACCCCTCCACTTT. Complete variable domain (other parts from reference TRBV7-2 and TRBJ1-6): GAGVSQSPSNKVTEKGKDVELRCDPISGHTALYWYRQSLGQGLEFLIYFQGNSAPDKSGLPSDRFSAERTGGSVSTLTIQRTQQEDSAVYLCASSLWGQGDSPLHFGNGTRLTVT.

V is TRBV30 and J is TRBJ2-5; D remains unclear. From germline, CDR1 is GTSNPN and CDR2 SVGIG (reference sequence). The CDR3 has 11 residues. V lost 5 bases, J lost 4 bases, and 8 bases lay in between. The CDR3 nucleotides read TGTGCCTGGGCGGTCTCAGAGACCCAGTACTTC. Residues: CAWAVSETQYF.

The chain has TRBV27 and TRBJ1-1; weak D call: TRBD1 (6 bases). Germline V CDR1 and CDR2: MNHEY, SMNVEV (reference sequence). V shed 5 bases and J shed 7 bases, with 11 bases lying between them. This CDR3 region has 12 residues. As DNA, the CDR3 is TGTGCCAGCAGTCCCACAGGGTATGAAGCTTTCTTT. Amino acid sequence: CASSPTGYEAFF.

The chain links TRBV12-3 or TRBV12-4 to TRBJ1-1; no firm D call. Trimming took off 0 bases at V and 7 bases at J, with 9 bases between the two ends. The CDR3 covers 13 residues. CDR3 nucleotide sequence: TGTGCCAGCAGTTTAGCGCGGTTAGATGAAGCTTTCTTT. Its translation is CASSLARLDEAFF.

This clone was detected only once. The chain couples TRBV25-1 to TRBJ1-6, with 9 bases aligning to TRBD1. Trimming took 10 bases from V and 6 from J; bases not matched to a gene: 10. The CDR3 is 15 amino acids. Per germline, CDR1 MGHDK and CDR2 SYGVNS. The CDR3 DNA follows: TGTGCCACTACCCGGGACAGGGCTGGTAATTCACCCCTCCACTTT. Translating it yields CATTRDRAGNSPLHF.

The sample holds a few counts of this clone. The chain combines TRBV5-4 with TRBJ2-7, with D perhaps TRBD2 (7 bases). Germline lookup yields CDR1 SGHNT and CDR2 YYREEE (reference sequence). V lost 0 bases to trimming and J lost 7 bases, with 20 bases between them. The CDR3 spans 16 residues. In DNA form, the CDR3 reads TGTGCCAGCAGCTTGGGGGGGAGGGGGAGCCAAGGAGAGCAGTACTTC. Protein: CASSLGGRGSQGEQYF.

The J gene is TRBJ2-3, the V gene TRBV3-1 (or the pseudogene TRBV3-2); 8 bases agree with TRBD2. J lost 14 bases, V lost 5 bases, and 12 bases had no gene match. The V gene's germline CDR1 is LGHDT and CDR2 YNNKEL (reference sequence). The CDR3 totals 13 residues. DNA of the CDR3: TGTGCCAGCAGCAGGAGCGGGGGCCTTCAGGCGTATTTT. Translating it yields CASSRSGGLQAYF.

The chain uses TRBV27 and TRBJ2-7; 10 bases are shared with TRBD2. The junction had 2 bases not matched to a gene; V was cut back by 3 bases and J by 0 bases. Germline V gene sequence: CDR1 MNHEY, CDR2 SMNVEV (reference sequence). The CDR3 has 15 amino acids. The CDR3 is CASSFGLADSYEQYF. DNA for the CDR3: TGTGCCAGCAGTTTTGGACTAGCGGACTCCTACGAGCAGTACTTC.

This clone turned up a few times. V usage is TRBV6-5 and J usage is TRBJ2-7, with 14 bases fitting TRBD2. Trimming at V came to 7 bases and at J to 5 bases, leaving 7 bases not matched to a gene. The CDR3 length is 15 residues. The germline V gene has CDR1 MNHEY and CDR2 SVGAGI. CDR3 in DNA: TGTGCCAGCACCCCGACTAGCGGGGGGGCGCACGAGCAGTACTTC. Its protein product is CASTPTSGGAHEQYF.

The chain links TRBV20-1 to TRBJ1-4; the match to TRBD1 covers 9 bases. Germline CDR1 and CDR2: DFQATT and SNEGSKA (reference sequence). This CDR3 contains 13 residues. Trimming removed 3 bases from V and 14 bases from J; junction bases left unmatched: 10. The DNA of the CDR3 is TGCAGTGCTAGTAGAACGGACAGGGGATTGCTGTTTTTT. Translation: CSASRTDRGLLFF.

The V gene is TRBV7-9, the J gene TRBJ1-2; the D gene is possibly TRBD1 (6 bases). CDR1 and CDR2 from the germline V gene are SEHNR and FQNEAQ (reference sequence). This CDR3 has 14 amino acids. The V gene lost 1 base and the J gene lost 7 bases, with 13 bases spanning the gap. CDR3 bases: TGTGCCAGCAGCTTAGACAGGGCTACAGGTGGCTACACCTTC. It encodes CASSLDRATGGYTF.

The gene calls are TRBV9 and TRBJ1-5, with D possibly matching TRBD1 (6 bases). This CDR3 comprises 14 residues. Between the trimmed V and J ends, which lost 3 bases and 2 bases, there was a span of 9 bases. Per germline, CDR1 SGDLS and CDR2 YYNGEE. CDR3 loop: CASSGHRGNQPQHF. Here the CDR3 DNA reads TGTGCCAGCAGCGGGCACAGGGGCAATCAGCCCCAGCATTTT. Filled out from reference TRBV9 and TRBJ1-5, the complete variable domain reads DSGVTQTPKHLITATGQRVTLRCSPRSGDLSVYWYQQSLDQGLQFLIQYYNGEERAKGNILERFSAQQFPDLHSELNLSSLELGDSALYFCASSGHRGNQPQHFGDGTRLSIL.

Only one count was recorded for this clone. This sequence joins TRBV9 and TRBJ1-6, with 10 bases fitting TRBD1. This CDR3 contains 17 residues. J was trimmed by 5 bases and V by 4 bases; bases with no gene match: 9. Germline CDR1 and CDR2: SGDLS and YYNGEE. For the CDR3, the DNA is TGTGCCAGCAGCTATGGACAGGGGGGGGCTAATAATTCACCCCTCCACTTT. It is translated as CASSYGQGGANNSPLHF.

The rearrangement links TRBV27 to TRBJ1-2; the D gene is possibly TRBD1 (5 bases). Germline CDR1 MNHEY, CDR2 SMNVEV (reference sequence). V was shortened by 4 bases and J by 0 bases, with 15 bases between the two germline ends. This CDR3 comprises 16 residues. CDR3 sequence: CASSWGMGGPNYGYTF. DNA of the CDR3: TGTGCCAGCAGTTGGGGGATGGGAGGGCCTAACTATGGCTACACCTTC.

The CDR3 loop reads CATSRDGAYEQYF. The CDR3 DNA reads TGTGCCACCAGCAGAGACGGGGCCTACGAGCAGTACTTC. V usage is TRBV15 and J usage is TRBJ2-7; a weak D match, TRBD2 (5 bases). The CDR3 sequence is 13 residues long. V shed 0 bases and J shed 2 bases, with 5 bases lying between them. Germline loops: CDR1 LNHNV, CDR2 YYDKDF (reference sequence).

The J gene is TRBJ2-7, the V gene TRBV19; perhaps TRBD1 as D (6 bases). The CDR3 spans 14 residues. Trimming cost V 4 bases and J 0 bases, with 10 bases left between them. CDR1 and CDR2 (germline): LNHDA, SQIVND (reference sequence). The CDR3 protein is CASSTTGTSYEQYF. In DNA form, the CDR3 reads TGTGCCAGTAGTACGACAGGAACCTCCTACGAGCAGTACTTC.

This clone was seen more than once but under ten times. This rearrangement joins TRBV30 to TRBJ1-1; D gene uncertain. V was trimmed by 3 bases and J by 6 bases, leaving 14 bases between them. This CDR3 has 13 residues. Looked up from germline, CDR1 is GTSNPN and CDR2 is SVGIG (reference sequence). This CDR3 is CAWRFGGYPEAFF. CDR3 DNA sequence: TGTGCCTGGAGATTCGGAGGTTATCCTGAAGCTTTCTTT.

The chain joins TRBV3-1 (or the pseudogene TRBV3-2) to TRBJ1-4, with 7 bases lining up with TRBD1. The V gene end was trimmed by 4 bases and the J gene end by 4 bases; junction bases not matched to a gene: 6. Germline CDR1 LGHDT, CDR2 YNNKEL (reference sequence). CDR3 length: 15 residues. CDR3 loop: CASSLRQGNNEKLFF. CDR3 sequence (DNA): TGTGCCAGCAGCCTCCGACAGGGTAATAATGAAAAACTGTTTTTT.

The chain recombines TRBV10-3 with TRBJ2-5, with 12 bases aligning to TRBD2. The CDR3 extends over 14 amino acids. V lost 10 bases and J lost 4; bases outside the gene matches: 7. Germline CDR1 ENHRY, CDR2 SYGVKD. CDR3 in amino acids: CATKTSGGLETQYF. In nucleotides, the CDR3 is TGTGCCACTAAAACTAGCGGGGGGTTAGAGACCCAGTACTTC.

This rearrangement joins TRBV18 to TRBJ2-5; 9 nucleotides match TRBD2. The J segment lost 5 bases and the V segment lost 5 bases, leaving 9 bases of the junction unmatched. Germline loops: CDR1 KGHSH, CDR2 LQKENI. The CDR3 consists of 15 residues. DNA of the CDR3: TGTGCCAGCTCATTGCGGGGGGGTCGTACGGAGACCCAGTACTTC. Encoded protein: CASSLRGGRTETQYF.

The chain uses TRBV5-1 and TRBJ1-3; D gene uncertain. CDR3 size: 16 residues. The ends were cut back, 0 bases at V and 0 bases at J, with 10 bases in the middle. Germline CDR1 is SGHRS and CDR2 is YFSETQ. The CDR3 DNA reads TGCGCCAGCAGCTTGGATCCCGGTCTCTCTGGAAACACCATATATTTT. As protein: CASSLDPGLSGNTIYF.

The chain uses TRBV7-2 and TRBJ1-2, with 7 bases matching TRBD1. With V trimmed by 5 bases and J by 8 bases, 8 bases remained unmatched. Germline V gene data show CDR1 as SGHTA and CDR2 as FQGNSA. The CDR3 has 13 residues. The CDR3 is CASSPGTAVGYTF. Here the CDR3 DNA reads TGTGCCAGCAGCCCCGGGACAGCGGTCGGCTACACCTTC.

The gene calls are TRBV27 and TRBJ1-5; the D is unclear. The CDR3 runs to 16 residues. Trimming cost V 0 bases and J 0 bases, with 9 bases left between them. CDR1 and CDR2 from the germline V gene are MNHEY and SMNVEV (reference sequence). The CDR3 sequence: CASSLSGRNSNQPQHF. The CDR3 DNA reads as TGTGCCAGCAGTTTATCGGGCAGGAATAGCAATCAGCCCCAGCATTTT.